Listed below are T cell receptor beta chains from one sample, sequenced in a study of control samples from healthy donors and cancer patients. The protocol was immunoSEQ multiplex PCR, while the TCRdb copy is restricted to in-frame clones and leaves out a portion. The sample carries under 200,000 clones, 91% recorded once. The sequenced material came from blood. These receptors all stem from a young woman in good health. The CDR3 runs from the conserved cysteine through the conserved F or W. D genes are given only for firm matches. Expanded clones get a size class; other rows say once, few or many, or leave the size out.

abundance: NA
len: 16
j_gene: TRBJ1-3
d_gene: TRBD1
v_gene: TRBV9
CDR3nt: TGTGCCAGCAGCGTAACCCCAGGGGGCTCTGGAAACACCATATATTTT
CDR3aa: CASSVTPGGSGNTIYF

abundance: NA
len: 15
j_gene: TRBJ2-3
d_gene: TRBD2
v_gene: TRBV5-1
CDR3nt: TGCGCCAGCAGCGGGACTGGCGGGAGCGCAGATACGCAGTATTTT
CDR3aa: CASSGTGGSADTQYF

abundance: NA
len: 14
j_gene: TRBJ1-6
d_gene: NA
v_gene: TRBV5-5
CDR3nt: TGTGCCAGCAGCCCCGGACAGAGGAATTCACCCCTCCACTTT
CDR3aa: CASSPGQRNSPLHF

abundance: NA
len: 16
j_gene: TRBJ2-3
d_gene: NA
v_gene: TRBV4-3
CDR3nt: TGCGCCAGCAGCCAAAGCCTGCGGGATCGCACAGATACGCAGTATTTT
CDR3aa: CASSQSLRDRTDTQYF

abundance: NA
len: 15
j_gene: TRBJ1-2
d_gene: TRBD1
v_gene: TRBV6-5
CDR3nt: TGTGCCAGCAGTTACTCGACAGGGGGGGACTATGGCTACACCTTC
CDR3aa: CASSYSTGGDYGYTF

abundance: NA
len: 12
j_gene: TRBJ1-1
d_gene: TRBD1
v_gene: TRBV4-3
CDR3nt: TGCGCCAGCAGCCAATCAGGGGGCAAAGCTTTCTTT
CDR3aa: CASSQSGGKAFF

abundance: NA
len: 14
j_gene: TRBJ1-2
d_gene: TRBD1
v_gene: TRBV27
CDR3nt: TGTGCCAGCAGTCCCCGGGACAGGGCCTATGGCTACACCTTC
CDR3aa: CASSPRDRAYGYTF

abundance: NA
len: 12
j_gene: TRBJ1-2
d_gene: NA
v_gene: TRBV28
CDR3nt: TGTGCCAGCAGACCACAGGGACGGGGCTACACCTTC
CDR3aa: CASRPQGRGYTF

abundance: NA
len: 15
j_gene: TRBJ1-5
d_gene: NA
v_gene: TRBV2
CDR3nt: TGTGCCAGCAGTATCGCGGGAGGGTCGAGGCAGCCCCAGCATTTT
CDR3aa: CASSIAGGSRQPQHF

abundance: NA
len: 14
j_gene: TRBJ1-2
d_gene: NA
v_gene: TRBV2
CDR3nt: TGTGCCAGCAGTGAATGGGTACTTAACTATGGCTACACCTTC
CDR3aa: CASSEWVLNYGYTF

abundance: once
len: 14
j_gene: TRBJ2-1
d_gene: NA
v_gene: TRBV7-2
CDR3nt: TGTGCCAGCAGCTTAGCTTTGGGGGCTAATGAGCAGTTCTTC
CDR3aa: CASSLALGANEQFF

abundance: once
len: 14
j_gene: TRBJ2-2
d_gene: NA
v_gene: TRBV6-5
CDR3nt: TGTGCCAGCAGTTACGGGGGGTACACCGGGGAGCTGTTTTTT
CDR3aa: CASSYGGYTGELFF

abundance: NA
len: 15
j_gene: TRBJ2-2
d_gene: TRBD1
v_gene: TRBV3-1/TRBV3-2
CDR3nt: TGTGCCAGCAGCCAAACTCAGGGGGCGCCCGGGGAGCTGTTTTTT
CDR3aa: CASSQTQGAPGELFF

abundance: NA
len: 14
j_gene: TRBJ1-1
d_gene: TRBD1
v_gene: TRBV5-4
CDR3nt: TGTGCCAGCAGCCCGGGACAGATGAACACTGAAGCTTTCTTT
CDR3aa: CASSPGQMNTEAFF

abundance: NA
len: 15
j_gene: TRBJ2-5
d_gene: TRBD2
v_gene: TRBV11-2
CDR3nt: TGTGCCAGCAGACCCTTAGCGGGGGACCAAGAGACCCAGTACTTC
CDR3aa: CASRPLAGDQETQYF

abundance: NA
len: 15
j_gene: TRBJ2-1
d_gene: TRBD2
v_gene: TRBV25-1
CDR3nt: TGTGCCAGCAGTGATCGGGCTAGCGGGCGCAATGAGCAGTTCTTC
CDR3aa: CASSDRASGRNEQFF

abundance: NA
len: 16
j_gene: TRBJ2-3
d_gene: TRBD2
v_gene: TRBV6-2/TRBV6-3
CDR3nt: TGTGCCAGCAGTTACTCGGCGACTAGCGGACCAGATACGCAGTATTTT
CDR3aa: CASSYSATSGPDTQYF

abundance: NA
len: 12
j_gene: TRBJ1-2
d_gene: NA
v_gene: TRBV3-1/TRBV3-2
CDR3nt: TGTGCCAGCAGCCAATCTAACTATGGCTACACCTTC
CDR3aa: CASSQSNYGYTF

abundance: NA
len: 16
j_gene: TRBJ2-5
d_gene: TRBD2
v_gene: TRBV5-1
CDR3nt: TGCGCCAGCAGCTTGGGACTAGCGGGAGGGCCCGGGACCCAGTACTTC
CDR3aa: CASSLGLAGGPGTQYF